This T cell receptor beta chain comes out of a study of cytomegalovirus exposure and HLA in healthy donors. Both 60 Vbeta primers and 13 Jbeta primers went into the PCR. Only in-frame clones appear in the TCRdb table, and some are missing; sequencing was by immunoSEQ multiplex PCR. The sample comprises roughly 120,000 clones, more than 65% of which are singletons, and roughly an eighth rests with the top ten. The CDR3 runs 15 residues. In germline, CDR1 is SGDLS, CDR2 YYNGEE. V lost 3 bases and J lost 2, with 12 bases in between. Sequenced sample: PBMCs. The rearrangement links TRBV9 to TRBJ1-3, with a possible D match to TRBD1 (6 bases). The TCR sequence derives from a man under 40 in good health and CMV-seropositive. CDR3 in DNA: TGTGCCAGCAGCGCCTCCCCAGGGGCTGGAAACACCATATATTTT. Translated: CASSASPGAGNTIYF.